The sequence of this TCR beta chain was determined in a study of CD8 T cells in ankylosing spondylitis. Notes on the study in general: What appeared characteristic of ankylosing spondylitis blood was a TCR beta motif of under 10 highly homologous variants. Some motif variants were previously reported in reactive arthritis synovial fluid and blood.

This clonotype showed up many times. Its antigen is not identified. The CDR3 totals 14 residues. Germline assignment: CDR1 SGHVS and CDR2 FNYEAQ. V dropped 3 bases and J dropped 7; count of bases not matched to a gene: 3. TCRdb processed the 5' RACE reads anew with MiXCR; each CDR3 protein has one entry. The sample lists about 220,000 distinct CDR3 sequences, approximately 7.4% occurring once. Sequencing input: blood, either unsorted or a sorted T cell fraction (not recorded which). The chain links TRBV7-6 to TRBJ2-1; 10 bases agree with TRBD2. This TCR was recovered from a male donor with ankylosing spondylitis. The CDR3 loop reads CASSFLAGVNEQFF. CDR3 DNA: TGTGCCAGCAGCTTCCTAGCGGGAGTAAATGAGCAGTTCTTC.